Following are 8 T cell receptor beta chains from one sample sequenced in a study of blood T cells in healthy people across ages. A second PCR of roughly 7 to 11 cycles used a sample-barcoded 5' primer and a J-beta primer mix. TCRdb analysed the 5' RACE reads with MiXCR anew, one entry per CDR3 protein. The data hold 800,000 or so distinct CDR3 sequences, with approximately 25% observed a single time. This sample was shared with a second study, whose subject was T cells of mothers and their children.

The specimen sequenced was blood. The receptors here all came from a boy aged 5-17 years in good health.

This clonotype was detected a few times. This sequence joins TRBV12-3 or TRBV12-4 and TRBJ2-5; perhaps TRBD1 as D (6 bases). TRBJ2-7 explains the end of the DNA better; the J call may be wrong. This CDR3 spans 15 amino acids. CDR3 sequence reads: CASSFGSQGYSEQYF. In DNA form, the CDR3 reads TGTGCCAGCAGTTTCGGGTCACAGGGTTATAGCGAGCAGTACTTC.

The chain combines TRBV5-1 with TRBJ2-7, with D possibly being TRBD1 (5 bases). CDR3 length: 13 residues. Germline assignment: CDR1 SGHRS and CDR2 YFSETQ. In DNA form, the CDR3 reads TGCGCCAGCAGCTTGGACAGGTCCCACGAGCAGTGCGTC. Its translation: CASSLDRSHEQCV.

J is TRBJ1-4 and V is TRBV18, with a tentative D call TRBD1 (5 bases). V lost 5 bases and J lost 4, with 14 bases in between. Germline loops: CDR1 KGHSH, CDR2 LQKENI. The CDR3 totals 15 residues. The CDR3: CASSSGASGNEKLFF. The CDR3 DNA sequence: TGTGCCAGCTCATCCGGGGCGAGCGGTAATGAAAAACTGTTTTTT.

The genes are TRBV6-1 and TRBJ1-1, with TRBD1 identical over 9 bases. The CDR3 loop spans 12 amino acids. After removal of 0 bases from V and 10 bases from J, the junction contained 0 bases not matched to a gene. Germline CDR1 and CDR2: MNHNS and SASEGT. The CDR3 nucleotides are TGTGCCAGCAGTGAAGCGACAGGGGGAGCTTTCTTT. Translated: CASSEATGGAFF.

The chain employs TRBV20-1 and TRBJ2-3; 8 bases line up with TRBD2. The CDR3 runs to 14 residues. Germline V gives CDR1 DFQATT, CDR2 SNEGSKA (reference sequence). Trimming removed 6 bases from V and 1 base from J; junction bases left unmatched: 6. The CDR3 reads CSAISGGRTDTQYF. The CDR3 bases are TGCAGTGCAATCAGCGGGGGACGCACAGATACGCAGTATTTT.

The genes are TRBV10-3 and TRBJ2-5, with 7 bases that match TRBD2. This CDR3 is built from 12 residues. The J segment lost 3 bases and the V segment lost 6 bases, leaving 1 base of the junction unmatched. Germline V lookup: CDR1 ENHRY, CDR2 SYGVKD. CDR3 region: CAISRGEETQYF. DNA for the CDR3: TGTGCCATCAGCCGGGGGGAAGAGACCCAGTACTTC.

The chain employs TRBV20-1 and TRBJ1-2; no clear D gene. Trimming took 5 bases from V and 3 from J, leaving 10 bases between them. Germline V gives CDR1 DFQATT, CDR2 SNEGSKA (reference sequence). The CDR3 runs to 12 residues. CDR3 in DNA: TGCAGTGCTGAGCACAGAGACTATGGCTACACCTTC. This encodes CSAEHRDYGYTF.

V usage is TRBV11-2 and J usage is TRBJ2-7; D gene uncertain. The CDR3 runs to 15 residues. The germline V and J ends were trimmed by 0 bases and 3 bases, with 12 bases remaining between them. Germline V gene sequence: CDR1 SGHAT, CDR2 FQNNGV. CDR3 DNA: TGTGCCAGCAGCTTAGATTCACTGCCTGACTACGAGCAGTACTTC. It is translated as CASSLDSLPDYEQYF.